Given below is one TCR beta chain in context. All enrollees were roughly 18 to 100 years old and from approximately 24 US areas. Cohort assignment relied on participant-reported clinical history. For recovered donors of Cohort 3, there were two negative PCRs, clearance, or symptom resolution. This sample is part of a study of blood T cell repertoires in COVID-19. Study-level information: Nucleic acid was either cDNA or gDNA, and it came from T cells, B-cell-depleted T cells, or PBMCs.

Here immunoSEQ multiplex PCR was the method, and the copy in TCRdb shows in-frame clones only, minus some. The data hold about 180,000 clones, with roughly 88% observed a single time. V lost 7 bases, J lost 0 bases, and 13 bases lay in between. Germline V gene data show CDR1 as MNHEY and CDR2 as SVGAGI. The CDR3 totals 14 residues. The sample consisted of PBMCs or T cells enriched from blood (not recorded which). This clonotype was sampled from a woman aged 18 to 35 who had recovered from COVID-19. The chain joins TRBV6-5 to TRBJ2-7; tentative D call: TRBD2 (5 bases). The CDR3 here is CASTRGSYSYEQYF. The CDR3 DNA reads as TGTGCCAGCACCAGAGGGTCTTACTCCTACGAGCAGTACTTC.